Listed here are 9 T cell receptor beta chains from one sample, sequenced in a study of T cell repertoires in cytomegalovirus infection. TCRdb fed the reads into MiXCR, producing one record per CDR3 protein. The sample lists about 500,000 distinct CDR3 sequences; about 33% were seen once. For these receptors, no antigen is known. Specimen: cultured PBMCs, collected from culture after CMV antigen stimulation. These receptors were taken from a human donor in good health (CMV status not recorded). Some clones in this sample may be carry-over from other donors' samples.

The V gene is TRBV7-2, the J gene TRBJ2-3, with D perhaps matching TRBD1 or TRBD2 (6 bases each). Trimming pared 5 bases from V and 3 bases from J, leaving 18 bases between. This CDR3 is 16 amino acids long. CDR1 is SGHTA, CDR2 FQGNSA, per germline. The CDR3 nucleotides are TGTGCCAGCAGCCTAGGGGTGGGGGGCCGTACAGATACGCAGTATTTT. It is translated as CASSLGVGGRTDTQYF.

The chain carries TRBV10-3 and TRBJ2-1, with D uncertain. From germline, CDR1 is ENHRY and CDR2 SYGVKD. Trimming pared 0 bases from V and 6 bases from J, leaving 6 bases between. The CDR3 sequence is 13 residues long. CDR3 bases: TGTGCCATCAGTGAGTCTACAACCAATGAGCAGTTCTTC. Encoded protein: CAISESTTNEQFF.

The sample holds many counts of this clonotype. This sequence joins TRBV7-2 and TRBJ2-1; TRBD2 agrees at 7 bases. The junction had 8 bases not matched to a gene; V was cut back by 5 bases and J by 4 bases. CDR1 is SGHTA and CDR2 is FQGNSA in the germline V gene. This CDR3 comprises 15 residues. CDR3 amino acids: CASSPRLAVYNEQFF. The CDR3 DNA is TGTGCCAGCAGCCCTCGGCTAGCGGTATACAATGAGCAGTTCTTC.

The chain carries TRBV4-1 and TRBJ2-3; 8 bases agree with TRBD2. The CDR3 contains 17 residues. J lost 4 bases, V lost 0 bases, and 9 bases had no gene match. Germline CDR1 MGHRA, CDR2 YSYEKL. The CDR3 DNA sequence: TGCGCCAGCAGCCAAGAATCCCTAGCGGGTGAGGCAGATACGCAGTATTTT. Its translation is CASSQESLAGEADTQYF.

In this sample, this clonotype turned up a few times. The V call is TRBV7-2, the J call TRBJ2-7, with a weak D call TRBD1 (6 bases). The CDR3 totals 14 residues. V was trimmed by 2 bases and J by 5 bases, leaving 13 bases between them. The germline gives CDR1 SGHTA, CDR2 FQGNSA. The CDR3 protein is CASSLIRGGNEQYF. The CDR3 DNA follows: TGTGCCAGCAGCTTAATCAGGGGCGGCAACGAGCAGTACTTC.

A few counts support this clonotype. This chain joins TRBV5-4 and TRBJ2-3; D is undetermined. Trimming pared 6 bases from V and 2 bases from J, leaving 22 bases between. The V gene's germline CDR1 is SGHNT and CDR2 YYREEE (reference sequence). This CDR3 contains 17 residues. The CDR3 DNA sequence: TGTGCCAGCACCCCCGGCTGGGGAACCTACCCCACAGATACGCAGTATTTT. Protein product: CASTPGWGTYPTDTQYF.

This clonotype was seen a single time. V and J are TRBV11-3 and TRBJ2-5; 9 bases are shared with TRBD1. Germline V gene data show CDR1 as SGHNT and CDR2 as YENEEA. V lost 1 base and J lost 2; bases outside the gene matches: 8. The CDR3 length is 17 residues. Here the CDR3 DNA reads TGTGCCAGCAGCTTAGCCTCGGGACAGGGATATCAAGAGACCCAGTACTTC. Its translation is CASSLASGQGYQETQYF.

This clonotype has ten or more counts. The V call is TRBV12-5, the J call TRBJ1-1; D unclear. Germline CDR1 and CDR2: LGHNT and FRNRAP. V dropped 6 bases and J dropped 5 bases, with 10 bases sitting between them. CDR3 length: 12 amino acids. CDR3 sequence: CASGLTATEAFF. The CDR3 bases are TGTGCTAGTGGCTTAACAGCGACTGAAGCTTTCTTT.

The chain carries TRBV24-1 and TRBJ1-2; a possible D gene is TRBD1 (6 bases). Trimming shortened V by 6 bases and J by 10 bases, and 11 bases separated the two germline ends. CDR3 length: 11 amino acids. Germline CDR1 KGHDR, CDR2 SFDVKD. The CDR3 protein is CATSQGGAYTF. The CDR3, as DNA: TGTGCCACCAGTCAAGGGGGTGCCTACACCTTC.